Listed here are 28 T cell receptor beta chains from one sample, sequenced in a study of blood T cell repertoires in COVID-19 (dated by TCRdb to 2020 to 2022). The library was produced with the immunoSEQ multiplex PCR assay. The source is immuneACCESS, and TCRdb retained only in-frame sequences with V and J called. Part of the clones is not carried over; for the studies checked, unresolved V genes explain less than half of this, and the remainder is unexplained. The sample table records tens of thousands of clones; roughly four fifths of these occur just once. Of the sample, roughly 7.3% falls within the top ten clones. Sequenced sample: peripheral blood. These receptors were taken from a man aged 35-49 years with acute or convalescent COVID-19.

The V and J genes are TRBV5-1 and TRBJ1-4, with a weak D call TRBD1 (5 bases). V was shortened by 3 bases and J by 5 bases, with 14 bases between the two germline ends. CDR1 and CDR2 (germline): SGHRS, YFSETQ. There are 15 residues in the CDR3. CDR3 amino acids: CASSSGSILNEKLFF. The CDR3 DNA sequence: TGCGCCAGCAGCTCAGGGTCGATATTAAATGAAAAACTGTTTTTT.

The V and J genes are TRBV5-8 and TRBJ1-4, with D unresolved. The germline CDR1 and CDR2 sequences are SGHTS and YDEGEE. The V end lost 0 bases, the J end lost 0 bases, and 9 bases lay between the germline ends. This CDR3 spans 16 amino acids. The CDR3 nucleotides are TGTGCCAGCAGCTTGGGAGACATTGCAACTAATGAAAAACTGTTTTTT. This gives the protein CASSLGDIATNEKLFF.

The V gene is TRBV5-1, the J gene TRBJ2-7, with D possibly TRBD1 on 6 matching bases. Germline CDR1 and CDR2: SGHRS and YFSETQ. Trimming shortened V by 4 bases and J by 5 bases, and 16 bases separated the two germline ends. This CDR3 is 14 amino acids long. In nucleotides, the CDR3 is TGCGCCAGCAGCCGAACAGGGCACACCCACGAGCAGTACTTC. Translating gives CASSRTGHTHEQYF.

The rearrangement uses TRBV28 and TRBJ1-2; perhaps TRBD1 as D (6 bases). This CDR3 is built from 11 residues. CDR1 and CDR2 (germline): MDHEN, SYDVKM. V was pared by 8 bases and J by 5 bases, with 9 bases between. The CDR3 loop is CASVQGYGYTF. CDR3 coding DNA: TGTGCCAGCGTCCAGGGGTATGGCTACACCTTC.

CDR3 DNA: TGTGCCAGCAGAACGGGACAGGGGGCGAGCTACACCTTC. Translated, it gives CASRTGQGASYTF. The rearrangement joins TRBV3-1 (or the pseudogene TRBV3-2) to TRBJ1-2, with 12 bases lining up with TRBD1. Germline V gene data show CDR1 as LGHDT and CDR2 as YNNKEL (reference sequence). CDR3 length: 13 residues. V dropped 6 bases and J dropped 9; count of bases not matched to a gene: 5.

The chain has TRBV12-3 or TRBV12-4 and TRBJ2-2; D is unclear. V was shortened by 5 bases and J by 6 bases, with 10 bases between the two germline ends. CDR3 length: 13 residues. CDR3 residues: CASSKLFPGELFF. DNA of the CDR3: TGTGCCAGCAGTAAACTATTTCCCGGGGAGCTGTTTTTT.

This rearrangement joins TRBV30 to TRBJ1-5, with D unresolved. The germline V and J ends were trimmed by 1 base and 2 bases, with 12 bases remaining between them. The germline CDR1 and CDR2 sequences are GTSNPN and SVGIG (reference sequence). This CDR3 region has 15 residues. The CDR3 DNA follows: TGTGCCTGGAGTGCCCTCGGCGGAGGCAATCAGCCCCAGCATTTT. Its protein is CAWSALGGGNQPQHF.

The chain combines TRBV7-9 with TRBJ2-7; 10 positions agree with TRBD1. The V gene's germline CDR1 is SEHNR and CDR2 FQNEAQ (reference sequence). The CDR3 has 13 amino acids. V was clipped by 5 bases and J by 7 bases; unmatched bases: 5. The CDR3 DNA follows: TGTGCCAGCAGCAGGGACAGGGGCGGGGAGCAGTACTTC. It yields the protein CASSRDRGGEQYF.

The chain recombines TRBV6-5 with TRBJ2-7; D is perhaps TRBD2 (6 bases). Looked up from germline, CDR1 is MNHEY and CDR2 is SVGAGI. V was pared by 2 bases and J by 3 bases, with 14 bases between. The CDR3 loop spans 15 amino acids. The CDR3 sequence is CASSYASAGSYEQYF. CDR3 in DNA: TGTGCCAGCAGTTACGCATCGGCGGGAAGCTACGAGCAGTACTTC.

The V gene is TRBV7-3, the J gene TRBJ1-1, with a possible D match to TRBD1 (5 bases). The CDR3 is 18 amino acids. Looked up from germline, CDR1 is SGHTA and CDR2 is FQGTGA. Trimming removed 1 base from V and 4 bases from J, with 22 bases in between. CDR3 sequence (DNA): TGTGCCAGCAGCTTAAGGGGAACAAGGGGTTCCCAGGGCACTGAAGCTTTCTTT. Amino acids: CASSLRGTRGSQGTEAFF.

The J gene is TRBJ2-3, the V gene TRBV19, with D unresolved. V was shortened by 5 bases and J by 2 bases, with 14 bases between the two germline ends. The CDR3 has 15 amino acids. Germline CDR1 LNHDA, CDR2 SQIVND (reference sequence). CDR3 nucleotides: TGTGCCAGTAGTCGAACGGGTTATACCACAGATACGCAGTATTTT. Its translation is CASSRTGYTTDTQYF. Together with reference TRBV19 and TRBJ2-3, the CDR3 gives the full variable domain: DGGITQSPKYLFRKEGQNVTLSCEQNLNHDAMYWYRQDPGQGLRLIYYSQIVNDFQKGDIAEGYSVSREKKESFPLTVTSAQKNPTAFYLCASSRTGYTTDTQYFGPGTRLTVL.

The CDR3 region has the DNA TGTGCTAGTGGTTTGGGGACTAGCGGGGGGGCGACAGATACGCAGTATTTT. Protein sequence: CASGLGTSGGATDTQYF. V and J are TRBV12-5 and TRBJ2-3; 15 nucleotides match TRBD2. This CDR3 is built from 17 residues. With V trimmed by 1 base and J by 3 bases, 2 bases remained unmatched. Germline CDR1 and CDR2: LGHNT and FRNRAP.

This rearrangement joins TRBV5-5 to TRBJ2-5; D gene uncertain. Trimming pared 4 bases from V and 3 bases from J, leaving 10 bases between. Germline CDR1 and CDR2: SGHKS and YYEKEE (reference sequence). The CDR3 is 13 amino acids. The CDR3 spells CASSATSEETQYF. The DNA for the CDR3 is TGTGCCAGCAGCGCAACATCAGAAGAGACCCAGTACTTC. Looking up the rest from reference TRBV5-5 and TRBJ2-5 gives the full variable domain: DAGVTQSPTHLIKTRGQQVTLRCSPISGHKSVSWYQQVLGQGPQFIFQYYEKEERGRGNFPDRFSARQFPNYSSELNVNALLLGDSALYLCASSATSEETQYFGPGTRLLVL.

The chain joins TRBV6-1 to TRBJ1-2; D ambiguous. CDR1 and CDR2 from the germline V gene are MNHNS and SASEGT. This CDR3 region has 14 residues. With 1 base removed from V and 7 bases from J, the gap between germline ends came to 13 bases. The CDR3 DNA is TGTGCCAGCAGTGAAGATTTCGGTGCGAGTGGCTACACCTTC. It yields the protein CASSEDFGASGYTF.

This clone was found once. The rearrangement joins TRBV2 to TRBJ1-4; D is perhaps TRBD1 (5 bases). From germline, CDR1 is SNHLY and CDR2 FYNNEI. This CDR3 spans 13 amino acids. Trimming left V 11 bases short and J 8 bases short, with 18 bases between. The CDR3 here is CAGQVGLGEKLFF. CDR3 in DNA: TGTGCCGGACAAGTGGGGCTAGGCGAAAAACTGTTTTTT.

In its sample, this clone was seen a few times. This rearrangement joins TRBV24-1 to TRBJ2-1; 7 nucleotides align to TRBD1. From germline, CDR1 is KGHDR and CDR2 SFDVKD. There are 14 residues in the CDR3. J was trimmed by 5 bases and V by 9 bases; bases with no gene match: 9. CDR3 nucleotides: TGTGCCACCCGACGAACAGGGGTAGACAATGAGCAGTTCTTC. Translated: CATRRTGVDNEQFF.

V gene TRBV7-9 combines with J gene TRBJ2-2, with D uncertain. Trimming left V 11 bases short and J 3 bases short, with 25 bases between. Germline CDR1 is SEHNR and CDR2 is FQNEAQ (reference sequence). This CDR3 spans 17 amino acids. The CDR3 bases are TGTGCCCTAACAAGGTGGGCCCTCTCAAGGTACACCGGGGAGCTGTTTTTT. This translates into CALTRWALSRYTGELFF. Variable domain in full (rest from reference TRBV7-9 and TRBJ2-2): DTGVSQNPRHKITKRGQNVTFRCDPISEHNRLYWYRQTLGQGPEFLTYFQNEAQLEKSRLLSDRFSAERPKGSFSTLEIQRTEQGDSAMYLCALTRWALSRYTGELFFGEGSRLTVL.

The CDR3 DNA follows: TGTGCCAGCAGCTTTGGGACTAGCGTTGGGTATGAGCAGTTCTTC. Residues: CASSFGTSVGYEQFF. The rearrangement joins TRBV7-2 to TRBJ2-1; 10 bases agree with TRBD2. CDR1 and CDR2 (germline): SGHTA, FQGNSA. The CDR3 runs 15 residues. Trimming removed 3 bases from V and 8 bases from J; junction bases left unmatched: 7. The variable domain in full, completed from reference TRBV7-2 and TRBJ2-1, reads GAGVSQSPSNKVTEKGKDVELRCDPISGHTALYWYRQSLGQGLEFLIYFQGNSAPDKSGLPSDRFSAERTGGSVSTLTIQRTQQEDSAVYLCASSFGTSVGYEQFFGPGTRLTVL.

V gene TRBV30 combines with J gene TRBJ1-2; maybe TRBD1 (6 bases). The V end was cut by 2 bases, the J end by 2 bases, with 6 bases between. CDR1 GTSNPN and CDR2 SVGIG come from the germline V gene (reference sequence). This CDR3 spans 12 amino acids. As DNA, the CDR3 is TGTGCCTGGAGTACAGGGAACTATGGCTACACCTTC. This encodes CAWSTGNYGYTF. The full variable domain, its missing parts supplied by reference TRBV30 and TRBJ1-2, is SQTIHQWPATLVQPVGSPLSLECTVEGTSNPNLYWYRQAAGRGLQLLFYSVGIGQISSEVPQNLSASRPQDRQFILSSKKLLLSDSGFYLCAWSTGNYGYTFGSGTRLTVV.

The rearrangement joins TRBV18 to TRBJ1-2, with D perhaps matching TRBD1 (5 bases). This CDR3 has 14 residues. Germline CDR1 is KGHSH and CDR2 is LQKENI. Trimming took off 2 bases at V and 6 bases at J, with 13 bases between the two ends. The CDR3 here is CASSPGPQVNGYTF. The DNA of the CDR3 is TGTGCCAGCTCACCAGGTCCACAGGTTAATGGCTACACCTTC.

V and J are TRBV3-1 (or the pseudogene TRBV3-2) and TRBJ2-7; 7 bases agree with TRBD1. CDR3 length: 13 amino acids. Germline assignment: CDR1 LGHDT and CDR2 YNNKEL (reference sequence). V was clipped by 4 bases and J by 5 bases; unmatched bases: 5. The CDR3, as DNA: TGTGCCAGCAGCCCCCAAGGGGGCCACGAGCAGTACTTC. It encodes CASSPQGGHEQYF.

This clone was found once. V usage is TRBV7-9 and J usage is TRBJ2-2; the D gene is possibly TRBD1 (5 bases). CDR3 length: 16 residues. Germline CDR1 is SEHNR and CDR2 is FQNEAQ (reference sequence). V lost 5 bases to trimming and J lost 5 bases, with 18 bases between them. The CDR3 nucleotides are TGTGCCAGCAGCCCTCAGGGAAGGGCCGGTACCGGGGAGCTGTTTTTT. As protein: CASSPQGRAGTGELFF.

The CDR3 coding sequence is TGCGCCAGCAGCGCGCAATTGGATGAGCAGTTCTTC. Translating gives CASSAQLDEQFF. The chain joins TRBV5-1 to TRBJ2-1, with unresolved D. The CDR3 spans 12 residues. The germline CDR1 and CDR2 sequences are SGHRS and YFSETQ. The V and J ends lost 4 bases and 8 bases respectively, with 10 bases between them.

The V and J genes are TRBV5-4 and TRBJ1-4; weak D call: TRBD1 (6 bases). The ends were cut back, 2 bases at V and 4 bases at J, with 9 bases in the middle. From germline, CDR1 is SGHNT and CDR2 YYREEE (reference sequence). CDR3 size: 14 residues. The CDR3 nucleotides are TGTGCCAGCAGCTTACAGGGCAATAATGAAAAACTGTTTTTT. Translation: CASSLQGNNEKLFF.

The chain joins TRBV5-1 to TRBJ1-6; D call uncertain. Germline CDR1 reads SGHRS; CDR2 reads YFSETQ. V lost 5 bases, J lost 5 bases, and 17 bases lay in between. The CDR3 has 16 amino acids. DNA of the CDR3: TGCGCCAGCAGTCCCCAGGAGGTTAGGGATAATTCACCCCTCCACTTT. Its protein is CASSPQEVRDNSPLHF.

This chain links TRBV12-5 with TRBJ2-7, with unresolved D. V was shortened by 7 bases and J by 0 bases, with 13 bases between the two germline ends. CDR1 is LGHNT, CDR2 FRNRAP, per germline. The CDR3 length is 14 residues. CDR3 region: CASAYSGGSYEQYF. CDR3 bases: TGTGCTAGTGCCTATTCTGGCGGCTCCTACGAGCAGTACTTC.

The chain joins TRBV9 to TRBJ2-3, with D possibly TRBD1 on 5 matching bases. CDR1 is SGDLS and CDR2 is YYNGEE in the germline V gene. Trimming removed 4 bases from V and 6 bases from J, with 18 bases in between. This CDR3 contains 15 residues. This CDR3 reads CASSYTGLGSDTQYF. The CDR3, as DNA: TGTGCCAGCAGCTATACAGGTCTCGGATCGGATACGCAGTATTTT.

The chain employs TRBV27 and TRBJ2-2; D possibly corresponds to TRBD2 (6 bases). CDR3 length: 14 residues. The germline V gene encodes CDR1 MNHEY and CDR2 SMNVEV (reference sequence). Between the trimmed V and J ends, which lost 0 bases and 8 bases, there was a span of 10 bases. The DNA for the CDR3 is TGTGCCAGCAGTTTATCGCCGGGGGAGGGGGAGCTGTTTTTT. Translation: CASSLSPGEGELFF.